A selection of T cell receptor beta chains follows, all from one sample in a study of T cells after somatic rescue of genetic block. The protocol was immunoSEQ multiplex PCR, while the TCRdb copy is restricted to in-frame clones and leaves out a portion. Of some 74,000 clones listed, roughly 90% are singletons. Source material: peripheral blood mononuclear cells (PBMCs). The receptor set was obtained from a man aged 30-40 years. CDR3s include the opening cysteine and the closing phenylalanine or tryptophan. D genes are given only for firm matches. Clone size is given for some rows only: seen once, a few or many times, or a class if the clone is expanded.

clone size,D gene,V gene,J gene,CDR3 DNA,CDR3 protein
.,.,TRBV5-4,TRBJ2-7,TGTGCCAGCAGCTTCGGCAGGGGTCGCCACGAGCAGTACTTC,CASSFGRGRHEQYF
.,.,TRBV28,TRBJ2-5,TGTGCCAGCAGTTTTGGAGAGACCCAGTACTTC,CASSFGETQYF
.,.,TRBV11-2,TRBJ2-1,TGTGCCAGCAGCTTCCTAGGGGGAGGGCCTAATGAGCAGTTCTTC,CASSFLGGGPNEQFF
.,.,TRBV7-2,TRBJ2-4,TGTGCCAGCAGCTTTGGGTCAGGGAGTGCCAAAAACATTCAGTACTTC,CASSFGSGSAKNIQYF
few,.,TRBV27,TRBJ2-5,TGTGCCAGCAGTTTATGGGCGGGACAGTGGGAGACCCAGTACTTC,CASSLWAGQWETQYF
.,.,TRBV30,TRBJ2-3,TGTGCCTGGAGCGATCCCAGGGGAGGAACAGATACGCAGTATTTT,CAWSDPRGGTDTQYF
once,.,TRBV30,TRBJ2-5,TGTGCCTGGAGTGTACAGGAAGAGACCCAGTACTTC,CAWSVQEETQYF
.,.,TRBV7-9,TRBJ1-1,TGTGCCAGCAGCTTAGACCCCCCTAGGAACACTGAAGCTTTCTTT,CASSLDPPRNTEAFF
.,TRBD1,TRBV4-1,TRBJ1-6,TGCGCCAGCAGCCACCTGGACAGGGGGGATAATTCACCCCTCCACTTT,CASSHLDRGDNSPLHF
.,.,TRBV20-1,TRBJ1-2,TGCAGTGCTAGATTGGGTGGTGGCTACACCTTC,CSARLGGGYTF
.,.,TRBV7-2,TRBJ1-1,TGTGCCAGCAGCCAGGGGCGAAACACTGAAGCTTTCTTT,CASSQGRNTEAFF
.,.,TRBV5-4,TRBJ1-4,TGTGCCAGCAGCTTATATCGGGGTGAAAAACTGTTTTTT,CASSLYRGEKLFF
.,.,TRBV6-1,TRBJ1-2,TGTGCCAGCAGTTCAGGGTATGTGAGTGGCTACACCTTC,CASSSGYVSGYTF
few,.,TRBV2,TRBJ2-7,TGTGCCAGCAGTGTCCCAGGGGACTACGAGCAGTACTTC,CASSVPGDYEQYF